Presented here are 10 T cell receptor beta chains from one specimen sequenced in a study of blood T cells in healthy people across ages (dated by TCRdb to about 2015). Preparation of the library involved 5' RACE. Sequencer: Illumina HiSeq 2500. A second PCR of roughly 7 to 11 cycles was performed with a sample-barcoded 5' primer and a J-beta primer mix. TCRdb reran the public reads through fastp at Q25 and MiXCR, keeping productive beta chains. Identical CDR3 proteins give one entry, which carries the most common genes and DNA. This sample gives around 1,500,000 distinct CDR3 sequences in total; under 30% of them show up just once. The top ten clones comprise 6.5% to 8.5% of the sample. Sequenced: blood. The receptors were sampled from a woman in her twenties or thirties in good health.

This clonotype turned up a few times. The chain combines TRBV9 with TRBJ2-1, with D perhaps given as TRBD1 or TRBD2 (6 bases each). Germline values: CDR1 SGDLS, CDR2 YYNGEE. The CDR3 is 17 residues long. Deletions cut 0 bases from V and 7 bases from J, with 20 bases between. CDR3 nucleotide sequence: TGTGCCAGCAGCGTAGTTGGGGGGCGTCGACCCCTAAATGAGCAGTTCTTC. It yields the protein CASSVVGGRRPLNEQFF.

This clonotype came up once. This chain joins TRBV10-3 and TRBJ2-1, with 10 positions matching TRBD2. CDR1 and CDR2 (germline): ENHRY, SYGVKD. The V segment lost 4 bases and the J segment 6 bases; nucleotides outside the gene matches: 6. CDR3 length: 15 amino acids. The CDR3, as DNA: TGTGCCATCAGTGGGCTAGCGGGAGTCGGCAATGAGCAGTTCTTC. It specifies CAISGLAGVGNEQFF.

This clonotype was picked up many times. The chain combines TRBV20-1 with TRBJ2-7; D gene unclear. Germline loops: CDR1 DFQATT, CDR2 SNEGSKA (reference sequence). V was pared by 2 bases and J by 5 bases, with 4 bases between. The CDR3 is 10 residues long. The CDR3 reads CSARLDEQYF. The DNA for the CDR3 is TGCAGTGCTAGATTAGACGAGCAGTACTTC.

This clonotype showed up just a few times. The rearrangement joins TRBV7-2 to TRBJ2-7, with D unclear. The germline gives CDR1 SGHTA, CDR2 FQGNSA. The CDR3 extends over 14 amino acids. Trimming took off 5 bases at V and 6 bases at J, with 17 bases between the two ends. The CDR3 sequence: CASSPGPLSGEQYF. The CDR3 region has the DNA TGTGCCAGCAGCCCCGGACCATTGTCGGGCGAGCAGTACTTC.

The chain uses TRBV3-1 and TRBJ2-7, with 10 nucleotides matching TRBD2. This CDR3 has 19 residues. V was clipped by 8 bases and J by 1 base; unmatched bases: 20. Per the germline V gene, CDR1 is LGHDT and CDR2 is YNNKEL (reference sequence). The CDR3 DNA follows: TGTGCCAGCTCTCTTAGTCAGTTCCGGAGCGGGAGGGGATCCTACGAGCAGTACTTC. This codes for CASSLSQFRSGRGSYEQYF.

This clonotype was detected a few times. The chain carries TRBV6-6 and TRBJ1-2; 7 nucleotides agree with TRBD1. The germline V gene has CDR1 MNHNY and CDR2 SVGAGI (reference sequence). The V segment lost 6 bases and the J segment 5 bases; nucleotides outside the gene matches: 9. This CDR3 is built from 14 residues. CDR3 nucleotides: TGTGCCAGCAGCCCCGGGACAGACGGTTATGGCTACACCTTC. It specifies CASSPGTDGYGYTF.

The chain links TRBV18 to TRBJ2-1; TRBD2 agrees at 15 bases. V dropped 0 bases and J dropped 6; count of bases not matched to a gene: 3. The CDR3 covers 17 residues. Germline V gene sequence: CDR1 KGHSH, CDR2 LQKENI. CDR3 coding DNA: TGTGCCAGCTCACCACCGGGACTAGCGGGGGGAACCAATGAGCAGTTCTTC. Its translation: CASSPPGLAGGTNEQFF.

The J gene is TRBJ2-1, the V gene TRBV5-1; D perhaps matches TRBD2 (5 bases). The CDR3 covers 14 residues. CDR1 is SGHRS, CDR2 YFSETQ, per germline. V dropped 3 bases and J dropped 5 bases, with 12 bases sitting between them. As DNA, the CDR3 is TGCGCCAGCAGCTCGGGAAGGGTGGACAATGAGCAGTTCTTC. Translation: CASSSGRVDNEQFF.

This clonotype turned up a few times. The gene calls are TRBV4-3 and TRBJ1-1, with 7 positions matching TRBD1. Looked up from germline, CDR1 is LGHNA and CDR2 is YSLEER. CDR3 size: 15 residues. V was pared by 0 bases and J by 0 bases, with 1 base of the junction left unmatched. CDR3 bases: TGCGCCAGCAGCCAAGAGACAGGGATGAACACTGAAGCTTTCTTT. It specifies CASSQETGMNTEAFF.

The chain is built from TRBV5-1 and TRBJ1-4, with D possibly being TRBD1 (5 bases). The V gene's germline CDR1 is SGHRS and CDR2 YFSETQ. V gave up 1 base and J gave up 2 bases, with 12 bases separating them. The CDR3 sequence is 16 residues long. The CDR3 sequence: CASSLLSGRTNEKLFF. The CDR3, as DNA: TGCGCCAGCAGCTTGCTTTCGGGACGGACTAATGAAAAACTGTTTTTT.